Below are 30 T cell receptor beta chains sequenced from a single sample in a study of T cells in localized non-small cell lung cancer. TCRdb keeps only in-frame clones here, not all; method: immunoSEQ multiplex PCR. The repertoire holds roughly 58,000 clones, with roughly 81% as singletons. The sequences come from PBMCs, collected before any cancer treatment. All receptors come from a man aged 40 to 70 with stage II lung adenocarcinoma.

About this clone itself: It is unclear where the CDR3 begins or ends on the DNA, so no DNA is shown, and the CDR3 is as TCRdb lists it. This chain links TRBV30 with TRBJ2-3; the table names TRBD1, a call not compared with the DNA. Looked up from germline, CDR1 is GTSNPN and CDR2 is SVGIG (reference sequence). The CDR3 region is 13 residues in length, termini included. This chain's CDR3 is CAWSVGQGSENDF.

The DNA of the CDR3 is TGTGCCAGCAGACAGGGAGGTGGGGCCAACGTCCTGACTTTC. Translating gives CASRQGGGANVLTF. The rearrangement joins TRBV7-9 to TRBJ2-6, with D perhaps assigned TRBD1 or TRBD2 (6 bases each). V lost 6 bases to trimming and J lost 3 bases, with 9 bases between them. Germline CDR1 and CDR2: SEHNR and FQNEAQ (reference sequence). The CDR3 has 14 amino acids.

The chain combines TRBV6-1 with TRBJ1-5; D call uncertain. The V gene's germline CDR1 is MNHNS and CDR2 SASEGT. The CDR3 extends over 13 amino acids. With 2 bases removed from V and 6 bases from J, the gap between germline ends came to 8 bases. The CDR3 loop is CASSERRIQPQHF. CDR3 nucleotides: TGTGCCAGCAGTGAAAGGCGGATTCAGCCCCAGCATTTT.

The chain couples TRBV5-1 to TRBJ1-3, with D perhaps TRBD1 (5 bases). Germline CDR1 and CDR2: SGHRS and YFSETQ. The CDR3 contains 15 residues. The germline V and J ends were trimmed by 0 bases and 1 base, with 8 bases remaining between them. In DNA, the CDR3 is TGCGCCAGCAGCTTGGTGGGGGGGTCTGGAAACACCATATATTTT. Translation: CASSLVGGSGNTIYF.

The rearrangement joins TRBV6-1 to TRBJ1-2; a weak D match, TRBD1 (5 bases). This CDR3 spans 15 amino acids. Germline CDR1 reads MNHNS; CDR2 reads SASEGT. Trimming shortened V by 2 bases and J by 4 bases, and 14 bases separated the two germline ends. The CDR3 region has the DNA TGTGCCAGCAGTGAATACCCAGGGAAAGGCTATGGCTACACCTTC. Translation: CASSEYPGKGYGYTF.

This chain joins TRBV7-2 and TRBJ2-7, with D maybe TRBD2 (5 bases). V shed 5 bases and J shed 2 bases, with 10 bases lying between them. This CDR3 has 13 residues. Per the germline V gene, CDR1 is SGHTA and CDR2 is FQGNSA. The CDR3 sequence is CASSPSRAYEQYF. The DNA of the CDR3 is TGTGCCAGCAGCCCTAGCCGAGCCTACGAGCAGTACTTC.

The chain recombines TRBV2 with TRBJ2-2; 10 bases align to TRBD2. Per germline, CDR1 SNHLY and CDR2 FYNNEI. The CDR3 sequence is 13 residues long. Germline trimming cut 7 bases from V and 7 bases from J; bases unmatched to any gene: 3. CDR3 nucleotides: TGTGCCAGCACCGGACTAGCGGTCGGGGAGCTGTTTTTT. This sequence encodes CASTGLAVGELFF.

V gene TRBV7-2 combines with J gene TRBJ2-7; 10 bases fit TRBD1. The CDR3 consists of 15 residues. Germline loops: CDR1 SGHTA, CDR2 FQGNSA. V gave up 4 bases and J gave up 3 bases; unmatched junction bases: 6. In DNA form, the CDR3 reads TGTGCCAGCAGCTCTAGTCGGGACAGGGGCTACGAGCAGTACTTC. Translating gives CASSSSRDRGYEQYF.

The gene calls are TRBV5-1 and TRBJ1-5; unclear D gene. The ends were cut back, 0 bases at V and 3 bases at J, with 4 bases in the middle. The V gene's germline CDR1 is SGHRS and CDR2 YFSETQ. CDR3 size: 13 residues. The DNA of the CDR3 is TGCGCCAGCAGCTTGGGGAACAATCAGCCCCAGCATTTT. Translated: CASSLGNNQPQHF.

The J gene is TRBJ1-2, the V gene TRBV19; no firm D call. V lost 2 bases and J 8 bases, leaving 15 bases between the germline ends. Germline CDR1 and CDR2: LNHDA and SQIVND (reference sequence). The CDR3 is 14 residues long. The CDR3 DNA follows: TGTGCCAGTAGTATACAGGCCGCGGGGTCGGGCTACACCTTC. It specifies CASSIQAAGSGYTF. Supplemented by reference TRBV19 and TRBJ1-2, the full variable domain reads DGGITQSPKYLFRKEGQNVTLSCEQNLNHDAMYWYRQDPGQGLRLIYYSQIVNDFQKGDIAEGYSVSREKKESFPLTVTSAQKNPTAFYLCASSIQAAGSGYTFGSGTRLTVV.

The rearrangement joins TRBV6-6 to TRBJ2-1, with 12 bases that match TRBD2. J gave up 9 bases and V 2 bases, and 2 bases lay outside the gene matches. CDR3 length: 14 amino acids. Looked up from germline, CDR1 is MNHNY and CDR2 is SVGAGI (reference sequence). This CDR3 reads CASSYEGLAGEQFF. The CDR3 region has the DNA TGTGCCAGCAGTTACGAGGGACTAGCGGGTGAGCAGTTCTTC.

The chain uses TRBV30 and TRBJ2-1; 10 nucleotides match TRBD2. V lost 4 bases to trimming and J lost 9 bases; unmatched junction nucleotides: 3. The CDR3 spans 12 residues. The germline V gene encodes CDR1 GTSNPN and CDR2 SVGIG (reference sequence). CDR3 DNA: TGTGCCTGGACCGGACTAGCGGCTGAGCAGTTCTTC. The encoded protein is CAWTGLAAEQFF.

This clone has just a few counts. Germline and junction disagree at one end, which may indicate a read error. The genes are TRBV10-3 and TRBJ1-3, with D possibly being TRBD1 (5 bases). The CDR3 extends over 13 amino acids. Germline V gives CDR1 ENHRY, CDR2 SYGVKD. The CDR3 region is CAIGETDGNTIYF. As DNA, the CDR3 is TGTGCCATCGGTGAGACAGATGGAAACACCATATATTTT.

The chain carries TRBV7-2 and TRBJ2-5; 11 bases align to TRBD2. Germline V gene sequence: CDR1 SGHTA, CDR2 FQGNSA. The CDR3 is made up of 15 amino acids. J gave up 4 bases and V 1 base, and 2 bases lay outside the gene matches. The CDR3 sequence: CASSLVAGGTETQYF. CDR3 DNA sequence: TGTGCCAGCAGCTTAGTAGCGGGAGGGACAGAGACCCAGTACTTC.

The chain recombines TRBV5-5 with TRBJ1-2; D not resolved. V lost 4 bases and J lost 4, with 11 bases in between. From germline, CDR1 is SGHKS and CDR2 YYEKEE (reference sequence). This CDR3 spans 13 amino acids. The chain's CDR3 is CASSNHEGYGYTF. For the CDR3, the DNA is TGTGCCAGCAGCAACCATGAGGGCTATGGCTACACCTTC. Complete variable domain (other parts from reference TRBV5-5 and TRBJ1-2): DAGVTQSPTHLIKTRGQQVTLRCSPISGHKSVSWYQQVLGQGPQFIFQYYEKEERGRGNFPDRFSARQFPNYSSELNVNALLLGDSALYLCASSNHEGYGYTFGSGTRLTVV.

A few counts support this clone. The chain recombines TRBV19 with TRBJ2-5; weak D call: TRBD1 (5 bases). CDR1 is LNHDA and CDR2 is SQIVND in the germline V gene (reference sequence). The CDR3 runs 14 residues. V was pared by 4 bases and J by 0 bases, with 9 bases between. CDR3 bases: TGTGCCAGTAGTACACAGGTGTACCAAGAGACCCAGTACTTC. This sequence encodes CASSTQVYQETQYF. The full variable domain, its missing parts supplied by reference TRBV19 and TRBJ2-5, is DGGITQSPKYLFRKEGQNVTLSCEQNLNHDAMYWYRQDPGQGLRLIYYSQIVNDFQKGDIAEGYSVSREKKESFPLTVTSAQKNPTAFYLCASSTQVYQETQYFGPGTRLLVL.

The chain is built from TRBV4-3 and TRBJ2-1; D gene ambiguous. Trimming removed 3 bases at V and 9 bases at J, with 15 bases between. Germline V gene lookup returns CDR1 LGHNA and CDR2 YSLEER. The length of the CDR3 is 14 residues. CDR3 coding DNA: TGCGCCAGCAGCCAGAGCCCAAAGCGCCCTGAGCAGTTCTTC. Its translation is CASSQSPKRPEQFF.

The chain has TRBV7-8 and TRBJ2-3; a possible D gene is TRBD1 (5 bases). CDR1 is SGHVS, CDR2 FQNEAQ, per germline. The length of the CDR3 is 18 residues. V was trimmed by 4 bases and J by 0 bases, leaving 20 bases between them. The chain's CDR3 is CASSYRGTGSSSTDTQYF. CDR3 DNA: TGTGCCAGCAGCTATAGGGGTACCGGCAGCTCTAGCACAGATACGCAGTATTTT.

The gene calls are TRBV7-2 and TRBJ1-2; possible D gene TRBD1, 5 bases. Per the germline V gene, CDR1 is SGHTA and CDR2 is FQGNSA. V gave up 6 bases and J gave up 0 bases, with 11 bases separating them. The CDR3 has 14 residues. The CDR3 sequence is CASRQTATNYGYTF. The CDR3 DNA reads TGTGCCAGCAGGCAGACAGCCACTAACTATGGCTACACCTTC.

V usage is TRBV11-3 and J usage is TRBJ2-7; 7 nucleotides line up with TRBD1. The V gene's germline CDR1 is SGHNT and CDR2 YENEEA. Trimming at V came to 5 bases and at J to 5 bases, leaving 6 bases not matched to a gene. This CDR3 contains 13 residues. CDR3 in DNA: TGTGCCAGCAGCCGGAGACAGGGCCACGAGCAGTACTTC. Translating gives CASSRRQGHEQYF.

The V call is TRBV6-1, the J call TRBJ1-5; the D gene is possibly TRBD1 (5 bases). This CDR3 contains 15 residues. In germline, CDR1 is MNHNS, CDR2 SASEGT. The V gene lost 2 bases and the J gene lost 3 bases, with 11 bases spanning the gap. The CDR3 DNA sequence: TGTGCCAGCAGTGAAAGGGGATCCCCCAATCAGCCCCAGCATTTT. Its protein is CASSERGSPNQPQHF.

The chain employs TRBV18 and TRBJ2-7; no clear D. The CDR3 covers 14 residues. Germline-derived CDR1 and CDR2 are KGHSH and LQKENI. V lost 2 bases and J 2 bases, leaving 10 bases between the germline ends. The CDR3 nucleotides read TGTGCCAGCTCACCATACACTAACACCTACGAGCAGTACTTC. This gives the protein CASSPYTNTYEQYF.

V gene TRBV6-6 combines with J gene TRBJ1-1, with D unclear. V dropped 5 bases and J dropped 0 bases, with 4 bases sitting between them. The CDR3 loop spans 12 amino acids. CDR1 is MNHNY, CDR2 SVGAGI, per germline (reference sequence). The CDR3 loop is CASSPMNTEAFF. The CDR3 DNA follows: TGTGCCAGCAGTCCCATGAACACTGAAGCTTTCTTT.

The chain carries TRBV19 and TRBJ1-4; weak D call: TRBD1 (6 bases). CDR3 length: 15 amino acids. V was cut by 0 bases and J by 8 bases, with 13 bases left in between. Germline loops: CDR1 LNHDA, CDR2 SQIVND (reference sequence). The CDR3 DNA reads as TGTGCCAGTAGTATAGAGCGCACAGGGAGAGAAAAACTGTTTTTT. It yields the protein CASSIERTGREKLFF.

The chain uses TRBV15 and TRBJ1-2; unclear D gene. The CDR3 is 14 amino acids. Germline lookup yields CDR1 LNHNV and CDR2 YYDKDF (reference sequence). The germline V and J ends were trimmed by 2 bases and 4 bases, with 11 bases remaining between them. The CDR3 DNA sequence: TGTGCCACCAGCAGAAGTCCCGGGCCCTATGGCTACACCTTC. Translation gives CATSRSPGPYGYTF.

This clone was counted a few times. The V gene is TRBV4-3, the J gene TRBJ1-1; perhaps TRBD1 as D (6 bases). CDR3 length: 16 amino acids. The germline V gene has CDR1 LGHNA and CDR2 YSLEER. The V gene lost 0 bases and the J gene lost 5 bases, with 16 bases spanning the gap. CDR3 DNA: TGCGCCAGCAGCCAAGAGTATGGCAGGGGAGGGACTGAAGCTTTCTTT. Encoded protein: CASSQEYGRGGTEAFF.

V is TRBV13 and J is TRBJ1-5, with D unclear. Germline V gene sequence: CDR1 PRHDT, CDR2 FYEKMQ (reference sequence). The CDR3 covers 13 residues. The germline V and J ends were trimmed by 0 bases and 3 bases, with 3 bases remaining between them. CDR3 DNA sequence: TGTGCCAGCAGCTTAGGCCCCAATCAGCCCCAGCATTTT. Its translation: CASSLGPNQPQHF.

This clone has just one count. The chain employs TRBV18 and TRBJ2-6; D remains ambiguous. CDR1 and CDR2 (germline): KGHSH, LQKENI. This CDR3 comprises 14 residues. Trimming took 6 bases from V and 1 from J, leaving 7 bases between them. CDR3 loop: CASSPNSGANVLTF. CDR3 in DNA: TGTGCCAGCTCTCCTAATTCTGGGGCCAACGTCCTGACTTTC.

The chain uses TRBV6-4 and TRBJ1-4; 10 positions match TRBD1. After removal of 6 bases from V and 11 bases from J, the junction contained 6 bases not matched to a gene. Germline V lookup: CDR1 MRHNA, CDR2 SNTAGT. This CDR3 comprises 13 residues. CDR3 nucleotide sequence: TGTGCCAGCAGACCGGACAGGGGGGAGAAACTGTTTTTT. Translating it yields CASRPDRGEKLFF.

V usage is TRBV29-1 and J usage is TRBJ2-1, with 15 bases identical to TRBD2. Losses at the gene ends were 5 bases for V and 8 bases for J; bases not matched to a gene: 7. Germline CDR1 is SQVTM and CDR2 is ANQGSEA. CDR3 length: 15 residues. The CDR3 bases are TGCAGCGTTAAGGGACTAGCGGGAGGAGGCGATGAGCAGTTCTTC. It translates to CSVKGLAGGGDEQFF.